The clone carrying this T cell receptor (beta chain) was recorded at least ten times. This CDR3 is 15 amino acids long. Germline CDR1 is MDHEN and CDR2 is SYDVKM. Trimming cost V 5 bases and J 1 base, with 14 bases left between them. The sample is drawn from a study of neurological immune-mediated disorders. TCRdb re-called the 5' RACE reads through MiXCR, storing one row per CDR3 protein. Counted here are tens of thousands of distinct CDR3 sequences, approximately 5.3% occurring once; the ten biggest clones make up approximately 2.1%. This clonotype originated in a woman in her 50s in good health. This chain uses TRBV28 with TRBJ2-5; D unclear. Sequencing was performed on CD4+ T cells from blood. The CDR3 protein is CASSALATRQETQYF. Written as DNA, the CDR3 is TGTGCCAGCAGTGCCCTTGCCACTCGCCAAGAGACCCAGTACTTC.